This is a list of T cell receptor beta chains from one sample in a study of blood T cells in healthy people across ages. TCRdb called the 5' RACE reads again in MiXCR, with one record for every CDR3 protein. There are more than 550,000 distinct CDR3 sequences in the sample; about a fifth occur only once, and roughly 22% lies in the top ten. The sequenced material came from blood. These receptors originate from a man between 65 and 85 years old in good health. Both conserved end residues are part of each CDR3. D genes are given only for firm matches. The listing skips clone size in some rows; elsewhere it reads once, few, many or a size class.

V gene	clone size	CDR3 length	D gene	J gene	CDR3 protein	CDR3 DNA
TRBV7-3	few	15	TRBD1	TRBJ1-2	CASSPHRTGQFGYTF	TGTGCCAGCAGCCCCCACCGGACAGGGCAGTTTGGCTACACCTTC
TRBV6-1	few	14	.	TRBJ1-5	CASSDPGFNQPQHF	TGTGCCAGCAGTGACCCGGGGTTCAATCAGCCCCAGCATTTT
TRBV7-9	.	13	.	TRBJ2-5	CASSLARGRPGCF	TGTGCCAGCAGCCTGGCTCGGGGCCGGCCAGGGTGCTTC
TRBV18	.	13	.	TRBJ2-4	CASAGGEGNIQYF	TGTGCCAGCGCCGGTGGAGAAGGGAACATTCAGTACTTC
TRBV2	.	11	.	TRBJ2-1	CASSVRNAQFF	TGTGCCAGCAGTGTACGAAATGCGCAGTTCTTC
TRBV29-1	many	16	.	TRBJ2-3	CSVEDLPTFGTDTQYF	TGCAGCGTTGAAGATCTTCCGACGTTTGGGACAGATACGCAGTATTTT
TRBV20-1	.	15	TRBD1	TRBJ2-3	CSARGRQGGRDTQYF	TGCAGTGCTAGAGGTAGACAGGGTGGGCGAGATACGCAGTATTTT
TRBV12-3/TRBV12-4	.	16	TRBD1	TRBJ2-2	CASSPAGTVNTGELFF	TGTGCCAGCAGCCCGGCCGGGACAGTGAACACCGGGGAGCTGTTTTTT
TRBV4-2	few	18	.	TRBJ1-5	CASSQDPGQMYSNQPQHF	TGTGCCAGCAGCCAAGATCCCGGGCAGATGTATAGCAATCAGCCCCAGCATTTT
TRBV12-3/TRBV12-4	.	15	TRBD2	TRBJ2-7	CASSPRTSFRYEQYF	TGTGCCAGCAGTCCAAGGACTAGTTTTCGGTACGAGCAGTACTTC
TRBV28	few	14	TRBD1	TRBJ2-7	CASSSPGTGSEQYF	TGTGCCAGCAGTTCCCCCGGGACAGGGAGCGAGCAGTACTTC
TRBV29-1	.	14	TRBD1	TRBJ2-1	CSVEGTGAYNERFF	TGCAGCGTTGAAGGGACAGGGGCCTACAATGAGCGGTTCTTC
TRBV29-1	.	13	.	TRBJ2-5	CSVEEAAGETQYF	TGCAGCGTTGAAGAAGCGGCAGGAGAGACCCAGTACTTC
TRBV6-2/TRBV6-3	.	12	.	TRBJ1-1	CAIRRQNTEAFF	TGTGCCATCCGACGACAGAACACTGAAGCTTTCTTT
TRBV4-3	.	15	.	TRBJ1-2	CASSQRVESYYGYTF	TGCGCCAGCAGCCAACGAGTCGAGTCCTACTATGGCTACACCTTC
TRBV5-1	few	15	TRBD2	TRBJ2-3	CASSLLAGDSYTQYF	TGCGCCAGCAGCCTACTAGCGGGAGATTCATATACGCAGTATTTT
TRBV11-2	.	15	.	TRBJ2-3	CASSLANRETDTQYF	TGTGCCAGCAGCTTGGCCAACAGGGAGACAGATACGCAGTATTTT